This T cell receptor beta chain was retrieved from a study of radiotherapy plus CTLA-4 blockade in lung cancer. Measured with immunoSEQ multiplex PCR; TCRdb has only the in-frame clones, and not every one. The data contain about 50,000 clones, 73% of them seen just once; the ten biggest clones take up 3.5%. This clone is medium-sized. What it recognizes is unknown. General study results and limits: The authors reported that early blood T cell clone dynamics, with interferon-beta, best predicted response.

The CDR3 loop spans 16 amino acids. Germline values: CDR1 LNHNV, CDR2 YYDKDF (reference sequence). V dropped 0 bases and J dropped 0 bases, with 9 bases sitting between them. The sequence came from a human donor with non-small cell lung cancer who had a complete response to radiotherapy plus ipilimumab. The chain recombines TRBV15 with TRBJ1-3, with D unresolved. The sequences come from peripheral blood, collected from a patient treated with radiotherapy plus ipilimumab. The CDR3 region has the DNA TGTGCCACCAGCAGAGATTCGGGGAGCTCTGGAAACACCATATATTTT. Its translation: CATSRDSGSSGNTIYF.